Reported below is one T cell receptor (beta chain). The data stem from a study of blood T cell repertoires in COVID-19. Overall study context: Whether acute or convalescent, the COVID-19 samples came from the United States, Italy and Spain. Sample material is recorded as cDNA or gDNA derived from T cells, B-cell-depleted T cells, or PBMCs.

This CDR3 region has 17 residues. Per the germline V gene, CDR1 is MDHEN and CDR2 is SYDVKM. With 3 bases clipped from V and 1 base from J, the junction kept 10 bases outside the gene matches. Assay: immunoSEQ multiplex PCR; the TCRdb copy retains only in-frame clones and omits some. This table has a few hundred thousand clones, 65% to 85% appearing once. This chain links TRBV28 with TRBJ2-7; 9 bases are a match to TRBD1. The TCR originated in a woman older than 75 with acute or convalescent COVID-19. The sample consisted of peripheral blood. The CDR3 DNA reads TGTGCCAGCAGTTTTGGACAGGGGCCCGGGGGTTCCTACGAGCAGTACTTC. This codes for CASSFGQGPGGSYEQYF.